These T cell receptor beta chains were read from a single sample in a study of tumor-infiltrating lymphocytes in primary liver carcinoma. TCRdb called the multiplex PCR reads again in MiXCR, with one record for every CDR3 protein. The sample yields about 320,000 distinct CDR3 sequences, around 50% seen once. Sequencing used peripheral blood. The receptors were sampled from a woman aged 30 to 39 with primary liver carcinoma and hepatitis B virus infection. Each CDR3 is given with its conserved first and last residue. Each record gives: clone size, D gene, V gene, J gene, CDR3 protein, CDR3 DNA. The D gene is left open where the match is weak. Clone size is not always given. Where it is, it says once, few, many or a class for expanded clones.

size: .
D: .
V: TRBV6-5
J: TRBJ1-5
CDR3: CASSASGVYLDQPKHF
DNA: TGTGCCAGCAGCGCTTCAGGAGTTTACTTGGATCAGCCCAAGCATTTT

size: .
D: TRBD1
V: TRBV28
J: TRBJ2-7
CDR3: CASSLIQGAYEQYF
DNA: TGTGCCAGCAGTTTAATCCAGGGGGCGTACGAGCAGTACTTC

size: few
D: TRBD2
V: TRBV4-2
J: TRBJ2-7
CDR3: CASSQDLLAGDEQYF
DNA: TGTGCCAGCAGCCAAGATTTACTAGCGGGCGACGAGCAGTACTTC

size: .
D: .
V: TRBV7-8
J: TRBJ2-5
CDR3: CASSLELGQQETQYF
DNA: TGTGCCAGCAGCTTAGAGCTCGGGCAACAAGAGACCCAGTACTTC

size: .
D: .
V: TRBV30
J: TRBJ1-5
CDR3: CAWGSGPGGQHF
DNA: TGTGCCTGGGGTTCCGGACCCGGTGGCCAGCATTTT

size: many
D: TRBD2
V: TRBV12-3/TRBV12-4
J: TRBJ2-3
CDR3: CASTGTSARRSFTDTQYF
DNA: TGTGCCAGCACCGGGACTAGCGCGAGAAGATCCTTCACAGATACGCAGTATTTT

size: .
D: .
V: TRBV28
J: TRBJ1-5
CDR3: CASGRLIGNQPQHF
DNA: TGTGCCAGCGGAAGGCTTATAGGCAATCAGCCCCAGCATTTT

size: few
D: TRBD1
V: TRBV19
J: TRBJ1-2
CDR3: CASSISGQGINLYGYTF
DNA: TGTGCCAGTAGTATTAGCGGACAGGGGATAAACCTCTATGGCTACACCTTC

size: few
D: TRBD2
V: TRBV4-2
J: TRBJ2-3
CDR3: CASSQVGTSGRATDTQYF
DNA: TGTGCCAGCAGCCAGGTTGGGACTAGCGGGAGGGCCACAGATACGCAGTATTTT

size: .
D: .
V: TRBV11-2
J: TRBJ1-5
CDR3: CASILGGSQPQHF
DNA: TGTGCCAGCATCTTAGGGGGGAGTCAGCCCCAGCATTTT

size: few
D: TRBD2
V: TRBV6-5
J: TRBJ2-7
CDR3: CAGGDLEQYF
DNA: TGTGCCGGGGGGGATCTGGAGCAGTACTTC

size: few
D: .
V: TRBV29-1
J: TRBJ2-7
CDR3: CSASPGYGEQYF
DNA: TGCAGCGCCTCGCCAGGGTATGGCGAGCAGTACTTC

size: many
D: .
V: TRBV11-2
J: TRBJ2-2
CDR3: CASSLSPGRILANTGELFF
DNA: TGTGCCAGCAGCTTATCCCCGGGACGGATCCTCGCGAACACCGGGGAGCTGTTTTTT

size: .
D: .
V: TRBV30
J: TRBJ2-7
CDR3: CAWTKGKGFRYEQYF
DNA: TGTGCCTGGACCAAAGGAAAGGGTTTCCGATACGAGCAGTACTTC

size: .
D: .
V: TRBV7-9
J: TRBJ2-1
CDR3: CAPDSPASHEQFF
DNA: TGTGCCCCGGACAGTCCAGCGTCCCATGAGCAGTTCTTC

size: few
D: .
V: TRBV4-1
J: TRBJ2-7
CDR3: CASGLRVSYEQYF
DNA: TGCGCCAGTGGCCTTCGGGTATCCTACGAGCAGTACTTC

size: many
D: .
V: TRBV12-3/TRBV12-4
J: TRBJ2-1
CDR3: CASSSLQGGNEQFF
DNA: TGTGCCAGCAGTTCACTCCAGGGAGGCAATGAGCAGTTCTTC

size: many
D: TRBD2
V: TRBV29-1
J: TRBJ2-3
CDR3: CSAGVGSGRITDTQYF
DNA: TGCAGCGCGGGGGTGGGGAGCGGGAGAATTACAGATACGCAGTATTTT

size: .
D: TRBD2
V: TRBV11-2
J: TRBJ2-1
CDR3: CASSLRLGTSGVQGEQFF
DNA: TGTGCCAGCAGCTTACGTCTGGGGACTAGCGGGGTCCAAGGGGAGCAGTTCTTC

size: .
D: .
V: TRBV6-2/TRBV6-3
J: TRBJ1-1
CDR3: CAGKTTRNTEAFF
DNA: TGTGCCGGTAAGACGACCAGGAACACTGAAGCTTTCTTT

size: many
D: TRBD2
V: TRBV11-2
J: TRBJ2-5
CDR3: CASSLTSGREETQYF
DNA: TGTGCCAGCAGCTTGACTAGCGGGAGAGAAGAGACCCAGTACTTC

size: many
D: .
V: TRBV12-3/TRBV12-4
J: TRBJ1-5
CDR3: CASSLARHQPQHF
DNA: TGTGCCAGCAGTTTAGCGCGCCATCAGCCCCAGCATTTT

size: .
D: .
V: TRBV12-3/TRBV12-4
J: TRBJ2-6
CDR3: CASSLAWGSGANVMTF
DNA: .

size: .
D: TRBD1
V: TRBV5-5
J: TRBJ1-3
CDR3: CASSFGTASGNTIYF
DNA: TGTGCCAGCAGCTTCGGGACAGCCTCTGGAAACACCATATATTTT

size: .
D: .
V: TRBV30
J: TRBJ1-5
CDR3: CAWSAGGNQPQHF
DNA: TGTGCCTGGTCTGCGGGGGGCAATCAGCCCCAGCATTTT

size: once
D: TRBD2
V: TRBV11-1
J: TRBJ2-1
CDR3: CASSRTSGRAFEQFF
DNA: TGCGCCAGCAGCAGGACTAGCGGGAGGGCCTTTGAGCAGTTCTTC

size: .
D: .
V: TRBV11-2
J: TRBJ2-7
CDR3: CVSSLGSYEQYF
DNA: TGTGTCAGCAGCCTCGGGAGCTACGAGCAGTACTTC

size: .
D: .
V: TRBV5-1
J: TRBJ2-2
CDR3: CASSPTRFMNTGELFF
DNA: TGCGCCAGCAGCCCAACCCGGTTTATGAACACCGGGGAGCTGTTTTTT

size: .
D: TRBD2
V: TRBV5-5
J: TRBJ2-1
CDR3: CASSLMGGAGNEQFF
DNA: TGTGCCAGCAGCTTGATGGGAGGGGCCGGGAATGAGCAGTTCTTC

size: few
D: TRBD2
V: TRBV5-4
J: TRBJ2-1
CDR3: CASSPTRGGSYNEQFF
DNA: TGTGCCAGCAGCCCCACGAGGGGCGGGAGCTACAATGAGCAGTTCTTC

size: .
D: TRBD2
V: TRBV11-2
J: TRBJ2-5
CDR3: CASSPDRTSIQTQCF
DNA: TGTGCCAGCAGCCCGGATAGGACTAGCATCCAGACCCAGTGCTTC

size: once
D: .
V: TRBV12-3/TRBV12-4
J: TRBJ1-2
CDR3: CASWGPKSTNYSYTF
DNA: TGTGCCAGCTGGGGACCTAAATCGACTAACTATAGCTACACCTTC

size: .
D: .
V: TRBV19
J: TRBJ2-1
CDR3: CASSNDWSYNEQFF
DNA: TGTGCCAGTAGTAATGACTGGTCCTACAATGAGCAGTTCTTC

size: .
D: .
V: TRBV11-2
J: TRBJ2-1
CDR3: CASSLARGAYNEHFF
DNA: TGTGCCAGCAGCTTAGCCCGGGGTGCTTACAATGAGCACTTCTTC

size: .
D: TRBD1
V: TRBV11-3
J: TRBJ2-3
CDR3: CANSLDGQVTDMQYF
DNA: TGCGCCAACAGCTTAGATGGACAGGTCACAGATATGCAGTATTTT

size: .
D: .
V: TRBV7-8
J: TRBJ1-5
CDR3: CASSLVDPWCNQPQHF
DNA: TGTGCCAGCAGCTTAGTGGACCCCTGGTGCAATCAGCCCCAGCATTTT

size: few
D: TRBD1
V: TRBV6-2/TRBV6-3
J: TRBJ1-2
CDR3: CASSPPQDRGYGYTF
DNA: TGTGCCAGCAGTCCCCCCCAGGACAGGGGTTATGGCTACACCTTC

size: .
D: .
V: TRBV12-3/TRBV12-4
J: TRBJ2-3
CDR3: CASSRLTFTDMQYF
DNA: TGTGCCAGCAGTCGCCTGACCTTCACAGATATGCAGTATTTT

size: once
D: .
V: TRBV10-3
J: TRBJ1-1
CDR3: CTISNPGTLQAEAFF
DNA: TGTACCATCAGTAACCCCGGGACACTTCAGGCTGAAGCTTTCTTT

size: .
D: TRBD1
V: TRBV11-3
J: TRBJ2-1
CDR3: CASSSRGRSEQFF
DNA: TGTGCCAGCAGCTCCAGGGGGAGAAGTGAGCAGTTCTTC

size: .
D: TRBD1
V: TRBV29-1
J: TRBJ2-3
CDR3: CSAWDSSTDTQCF
DNA: TGCAGCGCTTGGGACAGTAGCACAGATACGCAGTGTTTT

size: .
D: .
V: TRBV7-9
J: TRBJ1-1
CDR3: CVSSLASRGFNTEAFF
DNA: TGTGTCAGCAGCTTAGCGAGTAGGGGTTTTAACACTGAAGCTTTCTTT

size: once
D: .
V: TRBV5-4
J: TRBJ1-1
CDR3: CASSSMGPGTKAFF
DNA: TGTGCCAGCAGCTCAATGGGCCCGGGGACTAAAGCTTTCTTT

size: .
D: .
V: TRBV6-2/TRBV6-3
J: TRBJ2-3
CDR3: CASSWALPTDTQYF
DNA: TGTGCCAGCAGTTGGGCCTTACCAACCGATACGCAGTATTTT

size: many
D: .
V: TRBV29-1
J: TRBJ2-3
CDR3: CSVVLGLTDTQYF
DNA: TGCAGCGTTGTTCTGGGTCTCACAGATACGCAGTATTTT

size: .
D: .
V: TRBV28
J: TRBJ2-2
CDR3: CDSIARGGAGELFF
DNA: TGTGACAGCATAGCACGCGGTGGGGCCGGGGAGCTGTTTTTT

size: many
D: .
V: TRBV12-3/TRBV12-4
J: TRBJ2-5
CDR3: CASSESPISETQYF
DNA: TGTGCCAGCAGCGAATCACCAATTTCAGAGACCCAGTACTTC

size: once
D: .
V: TRBV11-1
J: TRBJ2-5
CDR3: CVSSSDPYPQEIQYF
DNA: TGTGTCAGCAGCTCGGACCCTTACCCCCAAGAGATCCAGTACTTC

size: few
D: .
V: TRBV7-8
J: TRBJ2-3
CDR3: CASSRTGAGASTDTQYF
DNA: TGTGCCAGCAGCCGAACAGGAGCAGGGGCAAGCACAGATACGCAGTATTTT

size: many
D: .
V: TRBV29-1
J: TRBJ2-2
CDR3: CSVDEGGITGELFF
DNA: TGCAGCGTAGACGAAGGGGGGATCACCGGGGAGCTGTTTTTT

size: few
D: .
V: TRBV5-5
J: TRBJ1-1
CDR3: CASSLGPRATNTEAFF
DNA: TGTGCCAGCAGCTTGGGGCCTAGGGCGACGAACACTGAAGCTTTCTTT

size: .
D: TRBD1
V: TRBV11-2
J: TRBJ2-7
CDR3: CACSSRWDSPYELYF
DNA: TGTGCCTGCAGTTCCAGGTGGGACAGTCCCTACGAGCTGTACTTC

size: .
D: .
V: TRBV14
J: TRBJ1-5
CDR3: CVSGQLGSNQPQHF
DNA: TGTGTCAGCGGCCAATTGGGTAGCAATCAGCCCCAGCATTTT

size: .
D: TRBD1
V: TRBV4-1
J: TRBJ2-7
CDR3: CASSPDRGPPYEQYF
DNA: TGCGCCAGCAGCCCCGACAGGGGTCCCCCCTACGAGCAGTACTTC

size: .
D: .
V: TRBV11-2
J: TRBJ2-7
CDR3: CVSSLDPTREQYF
DNA: TGTGTTAGCAGCTTAGATCCCACTCGAGAGCAGTACTTC

size: .
D: TRBD2
V: TRBV29-1
J: TRBJ2-1
CDR3: CNVDKSGGGNEQFF
DNA: TGTAACGTTGATAAGTCGGGAGGGGGAAATGAGCAGTTCTTC

size: .
D: TRBD1
V: TRBV6-2/TRBV6-3
J: TRBJ1-5
CDR3: CASSPNPRTGTIRNYPQHF
DNA: TGTGCCAGCAGTCCTAACCCTCGGACAGGGACGATTCGCAATTACCCCCAGCATTTT